The entry below gives a single T cell receptor beta chain sequence along with its context. Authors' data handling: Reference gene primer amplification yielded estimated nucleated cell counts. Produced via immunoSEQ multiplex PCR; TCRdb's table is partial and in-frame only. For V, J and clone size, that table is used; D and trimming come from the DNA. The sample has about 340,000 clones, around 87% seen once. With V trimmed by 2 bases and J by 7 bases, 9 bases remained unmatched. The CDR3 consists of 16 residues. The germline V gene has CDR1 MGHRA and CDR2 YSYEKL. The source of the sample is a study of blood T cell repertoires in COVID-19. Whole-study context: The study drew acute and convalescent COVID-19 samples from the United States, Italy and Spain. PBMCs, B-cell-depleted T cells, or T cells provided the cDNA or gDNA that made up the material.

Recruited during active infection, patients (from Seattle) were subsequently followed longitudinally. This sequence was found in a woman in her forties or fifties with COVID-19, enrolled during active disease. Sequenced sample: peripheral blood. This chain connects TRBV4-1 to TRBJ2-1; 9 bases match TRBD1. The CDR3 reads CASSQFSWTGENEQFF. DNA of the CDR3: TGCGCCAGCAGCCAATTCTCCTGGACAGGGGAGAATGAGCAGTTCTTC.